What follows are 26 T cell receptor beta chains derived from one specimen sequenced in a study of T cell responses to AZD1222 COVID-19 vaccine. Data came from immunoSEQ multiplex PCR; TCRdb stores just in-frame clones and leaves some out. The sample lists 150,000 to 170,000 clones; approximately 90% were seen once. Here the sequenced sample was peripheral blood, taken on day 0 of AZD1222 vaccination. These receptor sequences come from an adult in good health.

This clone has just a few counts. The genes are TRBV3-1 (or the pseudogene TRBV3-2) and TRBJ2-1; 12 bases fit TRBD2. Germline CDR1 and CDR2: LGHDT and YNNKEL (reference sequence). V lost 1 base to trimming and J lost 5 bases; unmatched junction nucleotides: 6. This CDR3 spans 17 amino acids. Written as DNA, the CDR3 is TGTGCCAGCAGCCAAGCCAGACTAGCGGGGGATAACAATGAGCAGTTCTTC. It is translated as CASSQARLAGDNNEQFF.

DNA of the CDR3: TGTGCCAGCAGCCCCACGGACAGCGTCTACACCTTC. Its protein product is CASSPTDSVYTF. The chain carries TRBV3-1 (or the pseudogene TRBV3-2) and TRBJ1-2; D might be TRBD1 (6 bases). The CDR3 is 12 residues long. Germline V lookup: CDR1 LGHDT, CDR2 YNNKEL (reference sequence). Between the trimmed V and J ends, which lost 4 bases and 10 bases, there was a span of 13 bases.

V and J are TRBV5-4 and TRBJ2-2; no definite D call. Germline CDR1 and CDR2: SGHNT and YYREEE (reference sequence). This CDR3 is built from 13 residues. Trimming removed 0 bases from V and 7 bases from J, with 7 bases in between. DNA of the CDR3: TGTGCCAGCAGCTTGGAAGGGTTCGGGGAGCTGTTTTTT. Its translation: CASSLEGFGELFF.

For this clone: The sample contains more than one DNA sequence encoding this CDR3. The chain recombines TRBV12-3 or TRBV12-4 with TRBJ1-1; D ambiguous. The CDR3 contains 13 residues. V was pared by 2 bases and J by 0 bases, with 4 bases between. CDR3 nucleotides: TGTGCCAGCAGTTTAAAAGTGAACACTGAAGCTTTCTTT. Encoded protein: CASSLKVNTEAFF.

The CDR3 sequence is CASSFGGPTYEQYF. The CDR3 nucleotides read TGCGCCAGCAGCTTTGGGGGCCCCACCTACGAGCAGTACTTC. The V and J genes are TRBV5-1 and TRBJ2-7, with D tentatively TRBD1 (6 bases). The CDR3 extends over 14 amino acids. Trimming took off 2 bases at V and 2 bases at J, with 11 bases between the two ends. Looked up from germline, CDR1 is SGHRS and CDR2 is YFSETQ.

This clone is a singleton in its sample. CDR3 amino acids: CASSPLAGDITYEQYF. The CDR3 DNA reads as TGCGCCAGCAGCCCCCTCGCAGGGGATATAACCTACGAGCAGTACTTC. The V call is TRBV5-1, the J call TRBJ2-7, with D possibly being TRBD1 (6 bases). Trimming pared 4 bases from V and 2 bases from J, leaving 19 bases between. The germline gives CDR1 SGHRS, CDR2 YFSETQ. The CDR3 is 16 residues long.

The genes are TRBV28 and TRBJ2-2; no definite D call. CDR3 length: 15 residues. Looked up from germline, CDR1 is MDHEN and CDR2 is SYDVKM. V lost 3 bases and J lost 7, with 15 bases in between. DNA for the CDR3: TGTGCCAGCAGTTTGGCATGGACCCGAGGCGGGGAGCTGTTTTTT. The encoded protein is CASSLAWTRGGELFF.

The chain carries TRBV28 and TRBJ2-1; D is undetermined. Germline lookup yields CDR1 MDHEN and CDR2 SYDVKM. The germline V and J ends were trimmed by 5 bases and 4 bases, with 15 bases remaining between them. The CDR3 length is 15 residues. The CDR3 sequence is CASSPAFGSYNEQFF. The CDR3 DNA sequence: TGTGCCAGCAGTCCCGCTTTCGGATCTTACAATGAGCAGTTCTTC.

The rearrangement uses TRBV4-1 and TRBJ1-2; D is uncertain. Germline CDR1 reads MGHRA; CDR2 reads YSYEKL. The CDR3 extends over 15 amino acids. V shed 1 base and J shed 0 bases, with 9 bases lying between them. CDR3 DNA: TGCGCCAGCAGCCAAGGCAGCTTAGCTAACTATGGCTACACCTTC. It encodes CASSQGSLANYGYTF.

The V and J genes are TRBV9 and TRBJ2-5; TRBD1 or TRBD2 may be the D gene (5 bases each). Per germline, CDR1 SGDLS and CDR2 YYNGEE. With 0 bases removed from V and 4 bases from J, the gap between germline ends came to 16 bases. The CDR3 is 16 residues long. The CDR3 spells CASSVGGKTMGETQYF. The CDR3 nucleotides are TGTGCCAGCAGCGTAGGGGGGAAGACAATGGGAGAGACCCAGTACTTC.

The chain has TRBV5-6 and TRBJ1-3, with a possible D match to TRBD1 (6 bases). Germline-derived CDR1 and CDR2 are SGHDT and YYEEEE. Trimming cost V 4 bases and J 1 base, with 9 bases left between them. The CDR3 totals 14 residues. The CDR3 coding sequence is TGTGCCAGCAGCGGACAGAGTTCTGGAAACACCATATATTTT. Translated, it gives CASSGQSSGNTIYF.

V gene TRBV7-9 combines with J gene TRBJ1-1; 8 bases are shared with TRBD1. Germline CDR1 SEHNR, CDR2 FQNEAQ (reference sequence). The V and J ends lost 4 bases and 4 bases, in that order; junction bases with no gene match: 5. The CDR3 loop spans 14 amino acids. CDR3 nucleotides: TGTGCCAGCAGCTCCCAGGGGGCAGCCACTGAAGCTTTCTTT. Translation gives CASSSQGAATEAFF.

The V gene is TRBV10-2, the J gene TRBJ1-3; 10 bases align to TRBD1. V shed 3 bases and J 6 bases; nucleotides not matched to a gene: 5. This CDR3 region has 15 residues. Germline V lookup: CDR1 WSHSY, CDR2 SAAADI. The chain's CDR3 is CASSDSGTGVNTIYF. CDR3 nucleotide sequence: TGCGCCAGCAGTGATTCCGGGACAGGGGTAAACACCATATATTTT.

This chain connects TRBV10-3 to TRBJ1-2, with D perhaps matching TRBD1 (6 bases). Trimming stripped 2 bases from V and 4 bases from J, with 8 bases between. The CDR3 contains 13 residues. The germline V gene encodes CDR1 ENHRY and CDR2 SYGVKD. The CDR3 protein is CAISERGIYGYTF. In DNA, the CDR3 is TGTGCCATCAGTGAGAGGGGGATCTATGGCTACACCTTC.

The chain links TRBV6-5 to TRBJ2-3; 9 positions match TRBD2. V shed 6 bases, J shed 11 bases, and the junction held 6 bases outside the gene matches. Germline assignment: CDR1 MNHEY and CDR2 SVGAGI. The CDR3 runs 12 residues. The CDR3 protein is CASRSSGGKQYF. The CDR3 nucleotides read TGTGCCAGCAGATCAAGCGGGGGGAAGCAGTATTTT.

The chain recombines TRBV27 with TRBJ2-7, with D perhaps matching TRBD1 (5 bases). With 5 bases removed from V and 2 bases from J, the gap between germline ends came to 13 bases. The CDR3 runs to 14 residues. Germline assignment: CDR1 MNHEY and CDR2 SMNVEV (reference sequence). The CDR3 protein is CASSHGKGPYEQYF. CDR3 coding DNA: TGTGCCAGCAGTCATGGGAAGGGGCCCTACGAGCAGTACTTC.

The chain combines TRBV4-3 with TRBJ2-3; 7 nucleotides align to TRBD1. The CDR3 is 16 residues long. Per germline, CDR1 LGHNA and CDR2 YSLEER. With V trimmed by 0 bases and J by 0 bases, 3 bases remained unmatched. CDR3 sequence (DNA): TGCGCCAGCAGCCAAGAAAACAGGGGTAGCACAGATACGCAGTATTTT. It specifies CASSQENRGSTDTQYF.

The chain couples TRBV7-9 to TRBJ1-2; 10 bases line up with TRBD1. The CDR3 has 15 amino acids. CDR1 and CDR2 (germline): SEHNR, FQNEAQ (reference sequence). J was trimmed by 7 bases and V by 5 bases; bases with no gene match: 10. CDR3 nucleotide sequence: TGTGCCAGCAGCACCCGGACAGGGGGGAGTTCTGGCTACACCTTC. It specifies CASSTRTGGSSGYTF.

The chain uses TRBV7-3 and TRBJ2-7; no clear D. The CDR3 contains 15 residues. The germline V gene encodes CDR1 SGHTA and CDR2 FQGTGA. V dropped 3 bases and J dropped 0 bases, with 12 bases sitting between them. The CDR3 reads CASSLGLSSSYEQYF. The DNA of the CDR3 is TGTGCCAGCAGCTTGGGTTTATCCTCCTCCTACGAGCAGTACTTC. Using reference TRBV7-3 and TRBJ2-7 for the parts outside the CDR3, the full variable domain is GAGVSQTPSNKVTEKGKYVELRCDPISGHTALYWYRQSLGQGPEFLIYFQGTGAADDSGLPNDRFFAVRPEGSVSTLKIQRTERGDSAVYLCASSLGLSSSYEQYFGPGTRLTVT.

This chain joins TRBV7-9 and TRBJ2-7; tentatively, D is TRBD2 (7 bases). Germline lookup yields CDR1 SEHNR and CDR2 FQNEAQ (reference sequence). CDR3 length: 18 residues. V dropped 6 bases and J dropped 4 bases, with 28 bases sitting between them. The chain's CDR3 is CASSPRRGGHPREYEQYF. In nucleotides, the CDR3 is TGTGCCAGCAGTCCCAGGAGGGGGGGACACCCAAGAGAGTACGAGCAGTACTTC.

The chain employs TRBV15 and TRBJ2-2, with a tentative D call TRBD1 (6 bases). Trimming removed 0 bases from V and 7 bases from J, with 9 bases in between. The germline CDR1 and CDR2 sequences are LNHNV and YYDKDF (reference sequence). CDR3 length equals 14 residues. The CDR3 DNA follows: TGTGCCACCAGCAGAGATCAGGGGAACGGGGAGCTGTTTTTT. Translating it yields CATSRDQGNGELFF.

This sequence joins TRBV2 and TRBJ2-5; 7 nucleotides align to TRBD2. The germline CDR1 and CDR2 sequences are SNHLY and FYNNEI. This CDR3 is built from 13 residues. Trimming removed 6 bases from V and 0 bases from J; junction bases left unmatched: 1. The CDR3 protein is CASRSGDQETQYF. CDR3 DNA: TGTGCCAGCAGGAGCGGGGACCAAGAGACCCAGTACTTC.

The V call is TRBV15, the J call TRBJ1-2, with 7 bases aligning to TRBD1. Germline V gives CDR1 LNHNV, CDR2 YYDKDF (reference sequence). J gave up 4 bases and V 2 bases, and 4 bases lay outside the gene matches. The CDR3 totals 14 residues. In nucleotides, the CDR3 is TGTGCCACCAGCAGACTGACAGGGTCCTATGGCTACACCTTC. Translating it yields CATSRLTGSYGYTF.

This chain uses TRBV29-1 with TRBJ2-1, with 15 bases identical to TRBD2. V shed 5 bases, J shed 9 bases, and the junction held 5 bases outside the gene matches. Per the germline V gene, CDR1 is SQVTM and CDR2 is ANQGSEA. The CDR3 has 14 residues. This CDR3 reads CSVSGTSGGSEQFF. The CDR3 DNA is TGCAGCGTTTCCGGGACTAGCGGGGGGAGTGAGCAGTTCTTC.

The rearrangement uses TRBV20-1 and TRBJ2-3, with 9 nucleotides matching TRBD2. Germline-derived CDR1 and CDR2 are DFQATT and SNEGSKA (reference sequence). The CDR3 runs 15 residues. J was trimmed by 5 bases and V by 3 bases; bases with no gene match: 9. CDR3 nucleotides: TGCAGTGCTAGTCCGGCGGGGGGGCAGCGAGATACGCAGTATTTT. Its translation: CSASPAGGQRDTQYF.

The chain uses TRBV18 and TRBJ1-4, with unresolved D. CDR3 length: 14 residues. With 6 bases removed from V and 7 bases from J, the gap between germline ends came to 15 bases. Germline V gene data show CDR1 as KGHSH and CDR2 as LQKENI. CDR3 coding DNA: TGTGCCAGCTCCCCGGACCTTCAGAGTGAAAAACTGTTTTTT. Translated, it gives CASSPDLQSEKLFF.